Below are 13 T cell receptor beta chains sequenced from a single sample in a study of OX40 agonist ivuxolimab in advanced cancers. Libraries were built with the immunoSEQ multiplex PCR assay. TCRdb mirrors the immuneACCESS table, restricted to in-frame sequences. Some clones are absent from its copies; in checked studies, under half trace to an unresolved V gene, and the reason for the others is unknown. The sample has about 75,000 clones on record, about 85% of them singletons. The biggest ten clones account for roughly 16% of the sample. Sequencing used CD4+ or CD8+ T cells sorted from blood, obtained in a trial of the OX40 agonist ivuxolimab. These receptors came from an adult with an advanced solid tumor such as melanoma, head and neck, liver or kidney cancer.

V is TRBV5-1 and J is TRBJ2-5; 8 positions match TRBD2. CDR1 SGHRS and CDR2 YFSETQ come from the germline V gene. Losses at the gene ends were 4 bases for V and 5 bases for J; bases not matched to a gene: 7. The CDR3 has 14 residues. The CDR3 reads CASSVAGRMETQYF. The CDR3 coding sequence is TGCGCCAGCAGCGTAGCGGGGAGGATGGAGACCCAGTACTTC. Drawing the rest from reference TRBV5-1 and TRBJ2-5, the complete variable domain is KAGVTQTPRYLIKTRGQQVTLSCSPISGHRSVSWYQQTPGQGLQFLFEYFSETQRNKGNFPGRFSGRQFSNSRSEMNVSTLELGDSALYLCASSVAGRMETQYFGPGTRLLVL.

The chain employs TRBV5-6 and TRBJ1-1; D is perhaps TRBD1 (5 bases). The CDR3 sequence is 18 residues long. V was trimmed by 1 base and J by 1 base, leaving 20 bases between them. Looked up from germline, CDR1 is SGHDT and CDR2 is YYEEEE. CDR3 DNA sequence: TGTGCCAGCAGCTTGTTTCAGGGACCCGTCTCCTCGAACACTGAAGCTTTCTTT. It codes for CASSLFQGPVSSNTEAFF.

This clone has only one observation. This chain connects TRBV11-3 to TRBJ2-1, with D possibly being TRBD2 (5 bases). The CDR3 sequence is 14 residues long. The germline gives CDR1 SGHNT, CDR2 YENEEA. V was cut by 1 base and J by 7 bases, with 11 bases left in between. The CDR3 loop reads CASSLGTLANEQFF. In nucleotides, the CDR3 is TGTGCCAGCAGCTTAGGGACTCTGGCTAATGAGCAGTTCTTC.

The chain is built from TRBV6-1 and TRBJ1-5; the D gene is possibly TRBD1 (6 bases). The V and J ends lost 5 bases and 5 bases respectively, with 13 bases between them. Germline CDR1 and CDR2: MNHNS and SASEGT. CDR3 length: 14 residues. CDR3 loop: CASSPNRDDQPQHF. The DNA of the CDR3 is TGTGCCAGCAGTCCCAACAGGGATGATCAGCCCCAGCATTTT.

The chain has TRBV7-9 and TRBJ2-7; tentatively, D is TRBD1 (6 bases). This CDR3 has 14 amino acids. Germline V gives CDR1 SEHNR, CDR2 FQNEAQ (reference sequence). The germline V and J ends were trimmed by 1 base and 4 bases, with 11 bases remaining between them. The chain's CDR3 is CASSLEGGKYEQYF. The CDR3 DNA sequence: TGTGCCAGCAGCTTAGAAGGGGGAAAGTACGAGCAGTACTTC.

The rearrangement uses TRBV12-5 and TRBJ2-3; D uncertain. Germline assignment: CDR1 LGHNT and CDR2 FRNRAP. The CDR3 is 15 amino acids. V gave up 1 base and J gave up 0 bases, with 8 bases separating them. The CDR3 here is CASGLEGFSTDTQYF. CDR3 bases: TGTGCTAGTGGTTTGGAAGGGTTTAGCACAGATACGCAGTATTTT.

V and J are TRBV7-9 and TRBJ2-3; D remains unclear. Germline values: CDR1 SEHNR, CDR2 FQNEAQ (reference sequence). With 5 bases removed from V and 0 bases from J, the gap between germline ends came to 9 bases. This CDR3 has 14 amino acids. The CDR3 region is CASSPGSSTDTQYF. Here the CDR3 DNA reads TGTGCCAGCAGCCCCGGGTCTAGCACAGATACGCAGTATTTT.

V usage is TRBV7-2 and J usage is TRBJ2-7; the D is unclear. Per the germline V gene, CDR1 is SGHTA and CDR2 is FQGNSA. Trimming stripped 5 bases from V and 4 bases from J, with 12 bases between. The CDR3 has 13 residues. CDR3 loop: CASSPGRVYEQYF. Written as DNA, the CDR3 is TGTGCCAGCAGCCCAGGACGAGTATACGAGCAGTACTTC.

This clone was seen just once. The V and J genes are TRBV19 and TRBJ2-1; D is undetermined. This CDR3 has 15 residues. Germline values: CDR1 LNHDA, CDR2 SQIVND (reference sequence). V was trimmed by 1 base and J by 9 bases, leaving 16 bases between them. CDR3 sequence (DNA): TGTGCCAGTAGTATAGTCGACACAGTCTCCTCTGAGCAGTTCTTC. This sequence encodes CASSIVDTVSSEQFF.

This clone was seen only a few times. V usage is TRBV4-1 and J usage is TRBJ1-5; D not resolved. V shed 4 bases and J shed 0 bases, with 7 bases lying between them. Per germline, CDR1 MGHRA and CDR2 YSYEKL. This CDR3 region has 14 residues. The CDR3 bases are TGCGCCAGCAGCCGTGACACTAGCAATCAGCCCCAGCATTTT. It is translated as CASSRDTSNQPQHF.

The chain couples TRBV11-2 to TRBJ2-7; D gene ambiguous. This CDR3 has 11 residues. CDR1 and CDR2 (germline): SGHAT, FQNNGV. The V and J ends lost 4 bases and 7 bases respectively, with 8 bases between them. The CDR3 nucleotides read TGTGCCAGCAGCTCGGTTGTGGAGCAGTACTTC. Its protein product is CASSSVVEQYF.

The rearrangement uses TRBV19 and TRBJ1-1; unclear D gene. The ends were cut back, 7 bases at V and 1 base at J, with 16 bases in the middle. The CDR3 spans 15 residues. The germline CDR1 and CDR2 sequences are LNHDA and SQIVND (reference sequence). The CDR3 nucleotides read TGTGCCAGTAATCCAGGTCGACACGGGAACACTGAAGCTTTCTTT. Protein product: CASNPGRHGNTEAFF.

This clone was seen just once. The rearrangement joins TRBV4-1 to TRBJ2-5; TRBD1 matches 7 bases. Looked up from germline, CDR1 is MGHRA and CDR2 is YSYEKL. The ends lost 1 base at V and 5 bases at J; junction bases unmatched: 4. CDR3 length: 14 amino acids. CDR3 residues: CASSQAGGVETQYF. The CDR3 bases are TGCGCCAGCAGCCAAGCAGGGGGTGTGGAGACCCAGTACTTC.